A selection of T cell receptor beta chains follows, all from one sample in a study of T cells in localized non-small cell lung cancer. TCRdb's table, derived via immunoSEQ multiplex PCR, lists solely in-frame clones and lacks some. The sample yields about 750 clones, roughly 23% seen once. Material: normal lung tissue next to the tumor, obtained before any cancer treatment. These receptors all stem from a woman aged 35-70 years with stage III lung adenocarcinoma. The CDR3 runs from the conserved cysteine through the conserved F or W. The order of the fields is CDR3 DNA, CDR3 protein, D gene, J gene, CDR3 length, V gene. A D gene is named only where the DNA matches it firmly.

cdr3_nt: TGTGCCAGCAGCGACCTTATCTCTGGGGCCAACGTCCTGACTTTC
cdr3_aa: CASSDLISGANVLTF
d_call: -
j_call: TRBJ2-6
cdr3_length: 15
v_call: TRBV9

cdr3_nt: TGTGCCACCAGCAGTTTCCTACAGGGACGGGAGACCCAGTACTTC
cdr3_aa: CATSSFLQGRETQYF
d_call: -
j_call: TRBJ2-5
cdr3_length: 15
v_call: TRBV15

cdr3_nt: TGCAGCGTTGAAGTGGGGACAGGGGCCTACGAGCAGTACTTC
cdr3_aa: CSVEVGTGAYEQYF
d_call: TRBD1
j_call: TRBJ2-7
cdr3_length: 14
v_call: TRBV29-1

cdr3_nt: TGTGCCAGTAGTACAGGGACTGCAACTAATGAAAAACTGTTTTTT
cdr3_aa: CASSTGTATNEKLFF
d_call: -
j_call: TRBJ1-4
cdr3_length: 15
v_call: TRBV19

cdr3_nt: TGTGCCAGCAGCTCTCGGACAGGAGGGGATACGCAGTATTTT
cdr3_aa: CASSSRTGGDTQYF
d_call: -
j_call: TRBJ2-3
cdr3_length: 14
v_call: TRBV11-3

cdr3_nt: TGTGCCAGCACGAGAACCGACCTGATGGACACCTTC
cdr3_aa: CASTRTDLMDTF
d_call: -
j_call: TRBJ1-2
cdr3_length: 12
v_call: TRBV9

cdr3_nt: TGTGCCAGTAGTGTGACAGGGGGCACTGGCTATGGCTACACCTTC
cdr3_aa: CASSVTGGTGYGYTF
d_call: TRBD1
j_call: TRBJ1-2
cdr3_length: 15
v_call: TRBV19

cdr3_nt: TGTGCTAGACCCCCGGAAGACAGGGAGGATGGCTACACCTTC
cdr3_aa: CARPPEDREDGYTF
d_call: TRBD1
j_call: TRBJ1-2
cdr3_length: 14
v_call: TRBV12-5

cdr3_nt: TGTGCCAGCAGTGAAATAATGATGGACATATTAGAAGAGACCCAGTACTTC
cdr3_aa: CASSEIMMDILEETQYF
d_call: -
j_call: TRBJ2-5
cdr3_length: 17
v_call: TRBV9

cdr3_nt: TGTGCCAGCTCATCCTTTGTAGGGACAGGAAATGAAAAACTGTTTTTT
cdr3_aa: CASSSFVGTGNEKLFF
d_call: TRBD1
j_call: TRBJ1-4
cdr3_length: 16
v_call: TRBV18

cdr3_nt: TGTGCCAGCAGCTTAGAGCGTGGGAACACTGAAGCTTTCTTT
cdr3_aa: CASSLERGNTEAFF
d_call: -
j_call: TRBJ1-1
cdr3_length: 14
v_call: TRBV11-3

cdr3_nt: TGTGCCTGGAGTGACGGGGAGGACAATGAGCAGTTCTTC
cdr3_aa: CAWSDGEDNEQFF
d_call: -
j_call: TRBJ2-1
cdr3_length: 13
v_call: TRBV30